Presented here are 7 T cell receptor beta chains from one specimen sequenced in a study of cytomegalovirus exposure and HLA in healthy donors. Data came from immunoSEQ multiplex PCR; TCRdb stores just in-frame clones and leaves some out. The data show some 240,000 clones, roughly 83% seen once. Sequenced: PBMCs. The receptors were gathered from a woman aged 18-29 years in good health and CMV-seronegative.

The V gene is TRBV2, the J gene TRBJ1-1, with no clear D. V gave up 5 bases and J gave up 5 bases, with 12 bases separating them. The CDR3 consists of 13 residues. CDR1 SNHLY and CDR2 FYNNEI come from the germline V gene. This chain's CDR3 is CASSPRVETEAFF. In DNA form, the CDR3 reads TGTGCCAGCAGTCCAAGGGTGGAGACTGAAGCTTTCTTT.

The CDR3 DNA reads as TGTGCCAGTTCGGACAGGGGCACAGATACGCAGTATTTT. The encoded protein is CASSDRGTDTQYF. V usage is TRBV19 and J usage is TRBJ2-3, with 8 bases matching TRBD1. The junction had 2 bases not matched to a gene; V was cut back by 8 bases and J by 1 base. Germline V gene data show CDR1 as LNHDA and CDR2 as SQIVND (reference sequence). This CDR3 region has 13 residues. The full variable domain, with the rest looked up from reference TRBV19 and TRBJ2-3, is DGGITQSPKYLFRKEGQNVTLSCEQNLNHDAMYWYRQDPGQGLRLIYYSQIVNDFQKGDIAEGYSVSREKKESFPLTVTSAQKNPTAFYLCASSDRGTDTQYFGPGTRLTVL.

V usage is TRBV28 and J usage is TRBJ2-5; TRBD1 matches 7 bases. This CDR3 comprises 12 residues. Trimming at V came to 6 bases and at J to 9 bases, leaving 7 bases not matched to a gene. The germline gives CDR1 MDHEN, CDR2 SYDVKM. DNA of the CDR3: TGTGCCAGCAGCCCGACAGGGTTGGCCCAGTACTTC. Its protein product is CASSPTGLAQYF. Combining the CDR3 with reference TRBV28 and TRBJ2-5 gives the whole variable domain DVKVTQSSRYLVKRTGEKVFLECVQDMDHENMFWYRQDPGLGLRLIYFSYDVKMKEKGDIPEGYSVSREKKERFSLILESASTNQTSMYLCASSPTGLAQYFGPGTRLLVL.

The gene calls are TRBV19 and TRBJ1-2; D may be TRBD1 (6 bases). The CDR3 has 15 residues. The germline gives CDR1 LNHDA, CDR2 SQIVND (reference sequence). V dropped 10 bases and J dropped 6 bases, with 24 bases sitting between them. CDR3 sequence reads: CATGTAYRASHGYTF. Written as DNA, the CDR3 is TGTGCCACGGGTACTGCTTACAGGGCTAGTCATGGCTACACCTTC.

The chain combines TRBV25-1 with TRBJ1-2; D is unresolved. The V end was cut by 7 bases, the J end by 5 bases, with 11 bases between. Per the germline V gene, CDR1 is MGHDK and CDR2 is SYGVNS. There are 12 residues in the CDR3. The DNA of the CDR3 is TGTGCCAGCACTGCCTTCCGATATGGCTACACCTTC. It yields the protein CASTAFRYGYTF.

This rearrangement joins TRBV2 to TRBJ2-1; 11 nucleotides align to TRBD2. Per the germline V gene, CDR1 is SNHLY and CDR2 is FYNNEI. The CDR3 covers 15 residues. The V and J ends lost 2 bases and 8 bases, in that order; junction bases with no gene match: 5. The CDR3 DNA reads TGTGCCAGCAGTGAACGTAGCGGGGGGGTCTATGAGCAGTTCTTC. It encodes CASSERSGGVYEQFF.

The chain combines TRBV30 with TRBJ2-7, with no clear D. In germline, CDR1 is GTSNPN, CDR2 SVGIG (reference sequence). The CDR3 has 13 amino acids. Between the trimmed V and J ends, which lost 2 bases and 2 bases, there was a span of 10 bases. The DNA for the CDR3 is TGTGCCTGGAGTCGGTTCAGGACCTACGAGCAGTACTTC. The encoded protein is CAWSRFRTYEQYF.